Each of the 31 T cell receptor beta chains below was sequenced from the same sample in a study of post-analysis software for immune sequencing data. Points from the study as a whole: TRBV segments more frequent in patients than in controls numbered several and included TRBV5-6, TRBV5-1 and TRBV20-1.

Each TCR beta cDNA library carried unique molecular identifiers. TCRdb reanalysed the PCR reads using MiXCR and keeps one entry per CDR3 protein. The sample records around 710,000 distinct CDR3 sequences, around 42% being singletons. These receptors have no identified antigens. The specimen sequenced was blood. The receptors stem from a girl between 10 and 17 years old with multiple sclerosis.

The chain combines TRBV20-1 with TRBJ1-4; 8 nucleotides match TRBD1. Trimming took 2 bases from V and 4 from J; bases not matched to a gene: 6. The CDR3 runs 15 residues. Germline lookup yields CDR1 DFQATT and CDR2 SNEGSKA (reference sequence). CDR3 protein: CSARQRTGNNEKLFF. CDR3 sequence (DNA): TGCAGTGCTAGACAAAGGACAGGGAATAATGAAAAACTGTTTTTT.

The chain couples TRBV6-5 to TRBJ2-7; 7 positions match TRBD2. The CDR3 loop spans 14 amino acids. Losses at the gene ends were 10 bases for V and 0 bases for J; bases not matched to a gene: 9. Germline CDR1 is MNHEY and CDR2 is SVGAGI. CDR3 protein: CATHSGGSSYEQYF. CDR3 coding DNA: TGTGCCACCCACTCGGGGGGAAGCTCCTACGAGCAGTACTTC.

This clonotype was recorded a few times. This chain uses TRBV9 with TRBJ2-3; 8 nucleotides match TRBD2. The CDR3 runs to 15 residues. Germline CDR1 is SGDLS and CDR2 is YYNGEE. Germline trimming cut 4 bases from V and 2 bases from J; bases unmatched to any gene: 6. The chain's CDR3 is CASSPIAGYTDTQYF. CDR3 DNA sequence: TGTGCCAGCAGCCCGATAGCGGGATACACAGATACGCAGTATTTT.

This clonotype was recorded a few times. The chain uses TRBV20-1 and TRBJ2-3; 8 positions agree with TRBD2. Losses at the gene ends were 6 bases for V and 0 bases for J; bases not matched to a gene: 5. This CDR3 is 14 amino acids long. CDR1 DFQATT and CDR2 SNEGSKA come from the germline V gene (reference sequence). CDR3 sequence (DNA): TGCAGTGCAGATAGCGGGATTAGCACAGATACGCAGTATTTT. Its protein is CSADSGISTDTQYF.

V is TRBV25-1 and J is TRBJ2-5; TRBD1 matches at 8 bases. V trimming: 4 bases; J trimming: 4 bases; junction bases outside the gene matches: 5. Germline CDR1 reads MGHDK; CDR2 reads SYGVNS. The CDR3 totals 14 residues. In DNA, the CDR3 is TGTGCCAGCAGTGGAATACAGGGGGTAGAGACCCAGTACTTC. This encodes CASSGIQGVETQYF.

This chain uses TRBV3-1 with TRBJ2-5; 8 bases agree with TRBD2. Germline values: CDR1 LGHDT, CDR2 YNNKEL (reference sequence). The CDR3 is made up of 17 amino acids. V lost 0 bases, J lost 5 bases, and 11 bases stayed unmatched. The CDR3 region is CASSQEASGQEGETQYF. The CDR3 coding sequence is TGTGCCAGCAGCCAAGAGGCTAGCGGGCAAGAGGGGGAGACCCAGTACTTC.

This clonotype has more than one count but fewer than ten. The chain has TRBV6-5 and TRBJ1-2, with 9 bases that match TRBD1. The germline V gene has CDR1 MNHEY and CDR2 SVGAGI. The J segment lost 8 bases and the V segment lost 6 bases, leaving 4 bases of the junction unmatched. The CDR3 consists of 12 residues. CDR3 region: CASRLTGGGYTF. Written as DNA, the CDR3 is TGTGCCAGCAGGCTAACAGGGGGCGGCTACACCTTC.

This CDR3 is CACSFSRDNEQFF. CDR3 nucleotide sequence: TGTGCCTGCTCCTTCTCCCGGGACAATGAGCAGTTCTTC. The chain joins TRBV30 to TRBJ2-1; D is unclear. The V end was cut by 6 bases, the J end by 5 bases, with 14 bases between. The V gene's germline CDR1 is GTSNPN and CDR2 SVGIG (reference sequence). The CDR3 consists of 13 residues.

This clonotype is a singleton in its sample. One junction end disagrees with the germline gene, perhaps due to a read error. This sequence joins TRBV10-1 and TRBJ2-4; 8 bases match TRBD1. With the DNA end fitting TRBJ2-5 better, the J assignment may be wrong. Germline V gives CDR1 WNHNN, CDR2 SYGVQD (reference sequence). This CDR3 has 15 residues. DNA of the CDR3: TGCACCAGCGGTGAACGCCGGACAGGGCAAGAGACCCAGTACTTC. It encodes CTSGERRTGQETQYF.

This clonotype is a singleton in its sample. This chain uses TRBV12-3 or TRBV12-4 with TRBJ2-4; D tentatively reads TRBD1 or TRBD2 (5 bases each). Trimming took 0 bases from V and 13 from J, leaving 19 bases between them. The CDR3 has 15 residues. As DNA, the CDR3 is TGTGCCAGCAGTTTAGCGACCCCGGAAAAAGGGGAGCAGTACTTC. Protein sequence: CASSLATPEKGEQYF.

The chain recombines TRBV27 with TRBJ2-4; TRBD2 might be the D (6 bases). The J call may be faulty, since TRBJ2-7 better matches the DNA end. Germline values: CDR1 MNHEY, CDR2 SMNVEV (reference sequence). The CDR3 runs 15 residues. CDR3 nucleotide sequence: TGTGCCAGCAGTTTAATTGGAGGGACTCGAAACGAGCAGTACTTC. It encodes CASSLIGGTRNEQYF.

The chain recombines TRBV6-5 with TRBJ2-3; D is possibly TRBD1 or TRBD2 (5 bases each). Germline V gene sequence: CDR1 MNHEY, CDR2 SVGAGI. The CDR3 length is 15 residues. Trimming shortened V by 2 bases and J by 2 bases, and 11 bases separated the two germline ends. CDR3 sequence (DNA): TGTGCCAGCAGTTACCAGGGCGGACTCACAGATACGCAGTATTTT. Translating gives CASSYQGGLTDTQYF.

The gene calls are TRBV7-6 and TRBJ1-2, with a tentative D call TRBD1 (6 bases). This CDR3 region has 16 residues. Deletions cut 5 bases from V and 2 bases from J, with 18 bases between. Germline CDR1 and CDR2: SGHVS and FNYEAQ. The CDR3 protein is CASSPSRDIWNYGYTF. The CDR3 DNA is TGTGCCAGCAGCCCATCGCGGGACATCTGGAACTATGGCTACACCTTC.

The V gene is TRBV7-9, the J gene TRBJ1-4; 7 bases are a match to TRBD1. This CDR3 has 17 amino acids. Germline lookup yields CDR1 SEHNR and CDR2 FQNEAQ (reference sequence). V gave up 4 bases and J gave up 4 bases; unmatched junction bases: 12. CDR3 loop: CASSSIGQEKDNEKLFF. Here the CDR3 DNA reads TGTGCCAGCAGCTCAATAGGACAGGAAAAAGATAATGAAAAACTGTTTTTT.

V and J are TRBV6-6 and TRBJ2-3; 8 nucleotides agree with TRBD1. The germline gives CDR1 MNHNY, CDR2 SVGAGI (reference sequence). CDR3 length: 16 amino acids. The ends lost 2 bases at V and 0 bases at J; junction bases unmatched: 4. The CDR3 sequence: CASSYPQGASTDTQYF. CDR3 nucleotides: TGTGCCAGCAGTTACCCGCAGGGGGCTAGCACAGATACGCAGTATTTT.

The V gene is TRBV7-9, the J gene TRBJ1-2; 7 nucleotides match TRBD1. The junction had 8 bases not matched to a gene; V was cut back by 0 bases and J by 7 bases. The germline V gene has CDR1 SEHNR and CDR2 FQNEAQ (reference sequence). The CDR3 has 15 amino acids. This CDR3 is CASSLAGTVSGGYTF. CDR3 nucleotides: TGTGCCAGCAGCTTAGCGGGGACAGTTTCGGGTGGCTACACCTTC.

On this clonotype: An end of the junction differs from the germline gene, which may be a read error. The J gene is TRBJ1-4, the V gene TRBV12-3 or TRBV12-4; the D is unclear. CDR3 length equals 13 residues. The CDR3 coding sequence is TGTGCCAGCAGACCATTCGTGGGGTCCAAACGGTTTTTT. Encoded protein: CASRPFVGSKRFF.

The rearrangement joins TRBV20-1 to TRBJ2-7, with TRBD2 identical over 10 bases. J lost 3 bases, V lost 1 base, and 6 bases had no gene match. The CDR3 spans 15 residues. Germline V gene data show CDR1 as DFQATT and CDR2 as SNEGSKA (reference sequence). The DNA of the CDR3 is TGCAGTGCTAGAGGTGGGCTAGCGGGAGACTACGAGCAGTACTTC. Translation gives CSARGGLAGDYEQYF.

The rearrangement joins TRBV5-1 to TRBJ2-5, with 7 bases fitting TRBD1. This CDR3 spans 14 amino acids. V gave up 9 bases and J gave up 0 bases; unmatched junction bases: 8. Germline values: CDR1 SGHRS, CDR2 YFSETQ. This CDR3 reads CANSRQGNQETQYF. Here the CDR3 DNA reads TGCGCCAACAGTCGACAGGGAAACCAAGAGACCCAGTACTTC.

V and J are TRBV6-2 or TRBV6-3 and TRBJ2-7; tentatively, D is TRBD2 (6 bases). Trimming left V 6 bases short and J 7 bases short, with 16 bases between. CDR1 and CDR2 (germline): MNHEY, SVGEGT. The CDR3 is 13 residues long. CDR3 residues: CASSRDSMREQYF. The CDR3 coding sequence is TGTGCCAGCAGCCGGGACTCCATGAGGGAGCAGTACTTC.

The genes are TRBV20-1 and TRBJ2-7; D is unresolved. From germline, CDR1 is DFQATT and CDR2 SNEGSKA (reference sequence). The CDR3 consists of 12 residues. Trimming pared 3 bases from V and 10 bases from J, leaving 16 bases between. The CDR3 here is CSASVPKGTQYF. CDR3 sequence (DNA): TGCAGTGCTAGTGTCCCAAAAGGAACCCAGTACTTC.

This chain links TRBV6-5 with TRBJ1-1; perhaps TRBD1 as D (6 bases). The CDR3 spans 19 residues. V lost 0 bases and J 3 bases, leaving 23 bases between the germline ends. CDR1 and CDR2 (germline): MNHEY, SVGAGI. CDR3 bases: TGTGCCAGCAGTTACTCGATGGGTGGCACAGGGAGGAGGGACACTGAAGCTTTCTTT. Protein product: CASSYSMGGTGRRDTEAFF.

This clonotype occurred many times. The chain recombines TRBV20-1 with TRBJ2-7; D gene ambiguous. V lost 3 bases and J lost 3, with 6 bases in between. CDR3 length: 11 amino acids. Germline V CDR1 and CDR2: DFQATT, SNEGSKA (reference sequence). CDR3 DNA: TGCAGTGCTAGGGTCGGCTACGAGCAGTACTTC. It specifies CSARVGYEQYF.

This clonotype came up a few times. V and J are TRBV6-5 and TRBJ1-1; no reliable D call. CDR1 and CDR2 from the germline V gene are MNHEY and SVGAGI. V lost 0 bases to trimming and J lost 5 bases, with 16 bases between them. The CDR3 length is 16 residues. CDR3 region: CASSYSRGSFRTEAFF. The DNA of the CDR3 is TGTGCCAGCAGTTACTCCCGCGGCAGTTTTAGGACTGAAGCTTTCTTT.

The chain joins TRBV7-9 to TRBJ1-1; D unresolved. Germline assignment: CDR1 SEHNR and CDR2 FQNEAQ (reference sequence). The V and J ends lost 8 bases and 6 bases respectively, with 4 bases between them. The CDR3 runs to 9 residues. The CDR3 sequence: CASFAEAFF. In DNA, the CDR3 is TGTGCCAGCTTCGCTGAAGCTTTCTTT.

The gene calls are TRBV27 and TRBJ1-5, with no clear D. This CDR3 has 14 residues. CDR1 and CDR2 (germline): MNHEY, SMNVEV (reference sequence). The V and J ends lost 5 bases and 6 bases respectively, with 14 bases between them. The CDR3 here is CASSPYMRGQPQHF. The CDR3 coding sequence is TGTGCCAGCAGTCCCTACATGAGAGGTCAGCCCCAGCATTTT.

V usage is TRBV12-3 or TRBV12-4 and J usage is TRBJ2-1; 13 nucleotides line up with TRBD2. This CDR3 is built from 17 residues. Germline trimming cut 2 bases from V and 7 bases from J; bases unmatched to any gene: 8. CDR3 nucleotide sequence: TGTGCCAGCAGTTTAACCCGGACTAGCGGGAGCGGGAATGAGCAGTTCTTC. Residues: CASSLTRTSGSGNEQFF.

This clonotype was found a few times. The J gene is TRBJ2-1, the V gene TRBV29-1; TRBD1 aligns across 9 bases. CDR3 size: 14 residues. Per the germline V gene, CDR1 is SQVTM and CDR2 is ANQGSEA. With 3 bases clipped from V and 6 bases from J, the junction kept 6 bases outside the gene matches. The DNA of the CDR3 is TGCAGCGTTGACCCGGACAGGGGCTTCAATGAGCAGTTCTTC. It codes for CSVDPDRGFNEQFF.

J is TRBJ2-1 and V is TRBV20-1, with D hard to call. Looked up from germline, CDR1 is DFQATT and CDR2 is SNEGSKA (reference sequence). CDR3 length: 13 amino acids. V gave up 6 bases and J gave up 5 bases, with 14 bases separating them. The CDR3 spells CSAKVFPNNEQFF. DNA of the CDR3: TGCAGTGCCAAAGTATTCCCTAACAATGAGCAGTTCTTC.

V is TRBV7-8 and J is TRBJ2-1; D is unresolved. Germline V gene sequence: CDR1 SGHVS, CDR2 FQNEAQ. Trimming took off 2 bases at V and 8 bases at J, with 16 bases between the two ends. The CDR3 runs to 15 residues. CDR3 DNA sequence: TGTGCCAGCAGCTTAAACTATGAGAGAGGCGATGAGCAGTTCTTC. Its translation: CASSLNYERGDEQFF.

The CDR3 region has the DNA TGCAGCGCCAGACAGGGGCCCGGTGAGACCCAGTACTTC. Translation gives CSARQGPGETQYF. This rearrangement joins TRBV29-1 to TRBJ2-7; 8 bases are shared with TRBD1. Matching the DNA end better, TRBJ2-5 makes the J call doubtful. The germline CDR1 and CDR2 sequences are SQVTM and ANQGSEA. This CDR3 has 13 residues.